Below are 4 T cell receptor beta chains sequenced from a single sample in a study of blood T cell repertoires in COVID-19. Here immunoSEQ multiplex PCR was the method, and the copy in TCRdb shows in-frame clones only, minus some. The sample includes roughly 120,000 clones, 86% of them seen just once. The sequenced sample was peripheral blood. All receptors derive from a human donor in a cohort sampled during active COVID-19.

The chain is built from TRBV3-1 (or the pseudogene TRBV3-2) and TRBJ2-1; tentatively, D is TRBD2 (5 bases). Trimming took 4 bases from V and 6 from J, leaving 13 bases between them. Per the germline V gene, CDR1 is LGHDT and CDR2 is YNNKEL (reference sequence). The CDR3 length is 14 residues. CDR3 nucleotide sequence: TGTGCCAGCAGCCGTAGAGCGGTCTTCAATGAGCAGTTCTTC. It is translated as CASSRRAVFNEQFF.

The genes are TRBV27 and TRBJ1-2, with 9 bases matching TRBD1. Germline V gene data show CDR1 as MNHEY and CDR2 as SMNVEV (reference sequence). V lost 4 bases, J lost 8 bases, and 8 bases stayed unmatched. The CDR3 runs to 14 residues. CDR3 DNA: TGTGCCAGCAGTTCACGGACAGGGGAAGGCGGCTACACCTTC. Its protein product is CASSSRTGEGGYTF.

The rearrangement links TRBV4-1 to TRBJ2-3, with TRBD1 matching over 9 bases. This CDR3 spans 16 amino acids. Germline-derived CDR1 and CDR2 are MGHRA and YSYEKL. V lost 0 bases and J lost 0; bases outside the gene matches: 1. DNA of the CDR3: TGCGCCAGCAGCCAAGAACAGGGGGCTAGCACAGATACGCAGTATTTT. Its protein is CASSQEQGASTDTQYF.

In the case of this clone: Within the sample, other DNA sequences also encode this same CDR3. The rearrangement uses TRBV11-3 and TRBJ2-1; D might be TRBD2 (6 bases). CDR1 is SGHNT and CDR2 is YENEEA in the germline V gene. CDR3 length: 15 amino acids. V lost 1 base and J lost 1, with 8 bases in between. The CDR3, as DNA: TGTGCCAGCAGCTTAGGCGGGGAGTCCTACAATGAGCAGTTCTTC. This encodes CASSLGGESYNEQFF.